This T cell receptor beta chain was profiled in a study of CD8 T cells in Susac syndrome (dated by TCRdb to between 2018 and 2020). Broadly, across the study: Repertoire sequencing was used to test whether CD8+ T cell activation and differentiation in Susac syndrome was antigen driven. The study compared CD8+ T cell repertoire clonality among 12 healthy donors, some 14 Susac syndrome patients and about 16 multiple sclerosis patients. Overall study outcomes, separate from this receptor: The number of individuals in the TCR sequencing and HLA analysis was acknowledged as relatively small.

RNA was extracted using the RNeasy kit, and roughly 0.5 to 1 ug of the RNA was reverse transcribed with random hexamers. TCR beta CDR3 regions were amplified with the immunoSEQ multiplex PCR assay covering 54 Vbeta and 13 Jbeta segments. Bias from PCR amplification was corrected by using a synthetic template baseline for primer optimization and for computational correction. The original methods were these. Reads were annotated to V, D and J genes per IMGT and analyzed with immunoSEQ Analyzer, keeping only productive sequences. Clonality was calculated as one minus the Shannon entropy normalized by log2 of the number of productive unique sequences. Public and private clones were assessed among the 100 most prevalent clones of each patient and control. Clones were defined as Susac-specific if absent from the healthy and MS cohorts, from approximately 1,100 published viral clones and from other ImmuneACCESS disease sequences. The raw public reads went through TCRdb reprocessing: fastp at Q25, MiXCR clone calling, in-frame beta chains kept. Every distinct CDR3 protein forms one entry, paired with its most common genes and DNA. The V and J calls were determined by TCRdb, not by the authors. This sample comprises 250,000 to 300,000 distinct CDR3 sequences, around 85% of them detected only once. The top ten constitute about 0.22% of the sample.

This clonotype was recorded once. The antigen it binds to is not known. It has no much larger one-base neighbor in the sample; base qualities were not kept. A read on its own is weak evidence. The CDR3, cysteine through phenylalanine, is 13 amino acids long. Of all the DNA, just the CDR3 is kept, 39 bases in frame from base 1. V and J are trimmed by 0 bases and 15 bases, and the gene matches miss 7 bases of the junction. CDR1 and CDR2 were assigned from the germline V gene as SGHDT and YYEEEE. Peripheral blood CD8+ and CD4+ T cells from healthy donors, Susac syndrome patients and multiple sclerosis patients were profiled using high-throughput TCR beta sequencing. The multiple sclerosis controls were treatment-naive patients who had stable or active relapsing-remitting disease and met the revised McDonald criteria. Bulk CD8+ and CD4+ T cells were purified by magnetic negative isolation, whereas CD8+ TEMRA cells were enriched by FACS. Blood was collected in EDTA tubes and processed within 24 hours, with PBMCs isolated through density gradient centrifugation. PBMCs intended for TCR sequencing were frozen in liquid nitrogen and were later thawed in a 37 degrees C water bath. Purity of sorted or isolated CD4+, CD8+ and CD8+ TEMRA cells was at least 90%.

This clonotype was obtained from a human donor with multiple sclerosis. This chain is built from TRBV5-6 and TRBJ2-1, with 9 central nucleotides matching TRBD1. Sequencing used CD8+ T cells from PBMCs. The CDR3 in this case is CASSLGTGVYLFF. The sequenced DNA is TGTGCCAGCAGCTTGGGGACAGGGGTTTACCTGTTCTTC.